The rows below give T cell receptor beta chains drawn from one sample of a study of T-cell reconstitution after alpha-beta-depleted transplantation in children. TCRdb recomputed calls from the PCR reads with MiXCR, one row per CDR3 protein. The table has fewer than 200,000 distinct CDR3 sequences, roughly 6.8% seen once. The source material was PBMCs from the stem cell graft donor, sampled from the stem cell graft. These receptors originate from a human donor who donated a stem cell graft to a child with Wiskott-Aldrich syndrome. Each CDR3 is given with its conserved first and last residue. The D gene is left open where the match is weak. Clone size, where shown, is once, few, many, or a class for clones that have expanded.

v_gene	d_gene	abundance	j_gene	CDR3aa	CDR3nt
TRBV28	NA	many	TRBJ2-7	CASSPRGQGSYEQYF	TGTGCCAGCAGCCCACGGGGTCAGGGATCCTACGAGCAGTACTTC
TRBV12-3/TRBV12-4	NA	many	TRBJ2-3	CASSFGGSSTDTQYF	TGTGCCAGCAGTTTTGGCGGTTCGAGCACAGATACGCAGTATTTT
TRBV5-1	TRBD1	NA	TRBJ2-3	CASRGTGKADTQYF	TGCGCCAGCCGCGGGACAGGGAAAGCAGATACGCAGTATTTT
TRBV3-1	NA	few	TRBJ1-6	CASSQSVPNSPLHF	TGTGCCAGCAGCCAGTCTGTACCAAATTCACCCCTCCACTTT
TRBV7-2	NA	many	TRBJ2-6	CASSFLAGANVLTF	TGTGCCAGCAGCTTTTTGGCTGGGGCCAACGTCCTGACTTTC
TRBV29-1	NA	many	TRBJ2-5	CSVEDGVAETQYF	TGCAGCGTTGAAGATGGGGTTGCAGAGACCCAGTACTTC
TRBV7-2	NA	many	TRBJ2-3	CASRSGQASDGTDTQYF	TGTGCCAGCAGATCCGGCCAAGCGTCAGACGGCACAGATACGCAGTATTTT
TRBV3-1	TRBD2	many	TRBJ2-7	CASRRTSGAYEQYF	TGTGCCAGCAGGCGGACTAGCGGGGCCTACGAGCAGTACTTC
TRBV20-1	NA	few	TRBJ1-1	CSAGNSGNTEAFF	TGCAGTGCTGGGAATTCGGGGAACACTGAAGCTTTCTTT
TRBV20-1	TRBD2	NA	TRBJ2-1	CSASSGGLYNEQFF	TGCAGTGCTAGTAGCGGGGGGTTATACAATGAGCAGTTCTTC
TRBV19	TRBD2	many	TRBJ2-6	CATTTAGPSGANVLTF	TGTGCCACCACCACAGCGGGGCCCTCTGGGGCCAACGTCCTGACTTTC
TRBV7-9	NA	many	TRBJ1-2	CASSLGQNYGYTF	TGTGCCAGCAGCTTAGGGCAGAACTATGGCTACACCTTC
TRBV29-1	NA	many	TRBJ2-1	CSVLDSSNEQFF	TGCAGCGTTTTGGACAGCTCCAATGAGCAGTTCTTC
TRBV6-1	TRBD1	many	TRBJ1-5	CASSGQGGDQPQHF	TGTGCCAGCAGTGGACAGGGGGGAGATCAGCCCCAGCATTTT
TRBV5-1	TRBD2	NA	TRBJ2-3	CASSPGLAGVWDTQYF	TGCGCCAGCAGCCCGGGACTAGCGGGAGTTTGGGATACGCAGTATTTT
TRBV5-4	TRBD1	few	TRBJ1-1	CASSIQGASEAFF	TGTGCCAGCAGTATACAGGGGGCTTCTGAAGCTTTCTTT
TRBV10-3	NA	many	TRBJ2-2	CAISENRDTGELFF	TGTGCCATCAGTGAGAACAGGGACACCGGGGAGCTGTTTTTT
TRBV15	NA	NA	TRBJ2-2	CATSRDHAFSSLPNTGELFF	TGTGCCACCAGCAGAGATCACGCCTTTTCGTCCCTACCGAACACCGGGGAGCTGTTTTTT
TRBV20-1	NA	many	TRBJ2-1	CSAREWTLTYNEQFF	TGCAGTGCTAGAGAGTGGACTTTAACCTACAATGAGCAGTTCTTC
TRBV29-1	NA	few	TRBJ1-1	CSARRPDSEAFF	TGCAGCGCCAGAAGACCGGATAGTGAAGCTTTCTTT
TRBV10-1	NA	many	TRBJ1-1	CASSENLNTEAFF	TGCGCCAGCAGTGAGAACCTGAACACTGAAGCTTTCTTT
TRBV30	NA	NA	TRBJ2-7	CAWSRGKRGYEQYF	TGTGCCTGGAGTAGAGGCAAGAGAGGCTACGAGCAGTACTTC
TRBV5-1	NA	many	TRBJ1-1	CASSLEGTDGEAFF	TGCGCCAGCAGCTTGGAGGGGACGGACGGGGAAGCTTTCTTT
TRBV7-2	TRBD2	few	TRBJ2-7	CASSEGLAGRPTYEQYF	TGTGCCAGCAGCGAGGGACTAGCGGGCCGGCCCACCTACGAGCAGTACTTC
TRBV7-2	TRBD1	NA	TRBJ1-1	CASSYQGVENTEAFF	TGTGCCAGCAGCTATCAGGGGGTAGAGAACACTGAAGCTTTCTTT
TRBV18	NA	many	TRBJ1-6	CASSSRVGSYNSPLHF	TGTGCCAGCTCATCCAGGGTCGGTTCCTATAATTCACCCCTCCACTTT
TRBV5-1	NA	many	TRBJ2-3	CASSTSGDTTDTQYF	TGCGCCAGCAGTACCAGCGGGGACACCACAGATACGCAGTATTTT
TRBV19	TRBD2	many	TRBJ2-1	CASRYLAGGRGEQFF	TGTGCCAGTAGATATCTAGCGGGAGGGCGGGGTGAGCAGTTCTTC
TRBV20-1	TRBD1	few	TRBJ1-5	CSSSGQGNQPQHF	TGCAGTTCATCCGGACAGGGCAATCAGCCCCAGCATTTT
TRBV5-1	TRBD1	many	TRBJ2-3	CASSSSDRVADTQYF	TGCGCCAGCAGCTCCTCGGACAGGGTGGCAGATACGCAGTATTTT
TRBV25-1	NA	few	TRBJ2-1	CASSDRSSYNEQFF	TGTGCCAGCAGTGACCGGAGCTCCTACAATGAGCAGTTCTTC
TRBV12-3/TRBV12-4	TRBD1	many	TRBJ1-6	CASSLFWSDRVSSPLHF	TGTGCCAGCAGTCTGTTTTGGAGCGACAGGGTCAGTTCACCCCTCCACTTT
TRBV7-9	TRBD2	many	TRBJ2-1	CASSPGWGGSSYNEQFF	TGTGCCAGCAGTCCAGGCTGGGGCGGGAGCTCCTACAATGAGCAGTTCTTC
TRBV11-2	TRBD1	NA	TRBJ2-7	CASSLGWDRISRLYEQYF	TGTGCCAGCAGCTTAGGGTGGGACAGGATCTCTCGTCTCTACGAGCAGTACTTC
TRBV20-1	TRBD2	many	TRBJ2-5	CSARPGGETQYF	TGCAGTGCCAGACCCGGGGGGGAGACCCAGTACTTC